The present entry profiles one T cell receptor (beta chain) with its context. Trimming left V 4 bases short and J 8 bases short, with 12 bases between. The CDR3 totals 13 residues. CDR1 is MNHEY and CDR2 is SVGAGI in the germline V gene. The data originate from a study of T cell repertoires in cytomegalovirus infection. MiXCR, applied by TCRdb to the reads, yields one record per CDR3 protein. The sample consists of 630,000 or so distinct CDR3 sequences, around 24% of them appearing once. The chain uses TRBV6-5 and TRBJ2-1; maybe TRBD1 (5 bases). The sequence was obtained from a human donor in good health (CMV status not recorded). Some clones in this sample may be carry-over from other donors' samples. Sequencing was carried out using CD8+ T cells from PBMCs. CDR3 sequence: CASSSDRVHEQFF. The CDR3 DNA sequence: TGTGCCAGCAGTTCTGACAGAGTCCATGAGCAGTTCTTC.